A selection of T cell receptor beta chains follows, all from one sample in a study of T cell responses to AZD1222 COVID-19 vaccine. Repertoires were generated with immunoSEQ multiplex PCR, while TCRdb's copy carries only in-frame clones and drops some. The sample lists about 120,000 clones; 75% to 95% were seen once. The input for sequencing was peripheral blood, taken 28 days after the second dose of the MenACWY control vaccine. The receptors stem from an adult who received the MenACWY meningococcal vaccine as a control. The CDR3 runs from the conserved cysteine through the conserved F or W. Each record gives: V gene, J gene, D gene, clone size, CDR3 protein, CDR3 DNA. A D gene is named only where the DNA matches it firmly. Size values are once, few and many counts, or a class for expanded clones, and some rows have none.

V: TRBV19
J: TRBJ1-5
D: NA
size: NA
CDR3: CASSTHSNQPQHF
DNA: TGTGCCAGTAGTACTCATAGCAATCAGCCCCAGCATTTT

V: TRBV3-1/TRBV3-2
J: TRBJ1-2
D: NA
size: NA
CDR3: CASSVQGGYGYTF
DNA: TGTGCCAGCAGCGTGCAGGGTGGCTATGGCTACACCTTC

V: TRBV2
J: TRBJ1-6
D: TRBD1
size: NA
CDR3: CASSYPPTGDLHF
DNA: TGTGCCAGCAGTTACCCCCCGACAGGGGACCTCCACTTT

V: TRBV29-1
J: TRBJ2-3
D: NA
size: NA
CDR3: CSAHSGGHTDTQYF
DNA: TGCAGCGCTCATTCTGGCGGCCACACAGATACGCAGTATTTT

V: TRBV7-2
J: TRBJ2-5
D: NA
size: NA
CDR3: CASSSRPMVGQETQYF
DNA: TGTGCCAGCAGCTCTAGGCCTATGGTAGGCCAAGAGACCCAGTACTTC

V: TRBV14
J: TRBJ2-5
D: TRBD1
size: NA
CDR3: CASSQQGAFLETQYF
DNA: TGTGCCAGCAGCCAGCAGGGGGCCTTCCTGGAGACCCAGTACTTC

V: TRBV27
J: TRBJ2-1
D: TRBD1
size: few
CDR3: CASSLGGQLSSYNEQFF
DNA: TGTGCCAGCAGTTTAGGGGGACAGTTGAGCTCCTACAATGAGCAGTTCTTC

V: TRBV13
J: TRBJ2-3
D: NA
size: NA
CDR3: CASSPFTGSTDTQYF
DNA: TGTGCCAGCAGCCCGTTCACAGGTAGCACAGATACGCAGTATTTT

V: TRBV10-3
J: TRBJ2-3
D: TRBD1
size: once
CDR3: CAIMRATGGTDTQYF
DNA: TGTGCCATCATGCGCGCGACAGGGGGCACAGATACGCAGTATTTT

V: TRBV7-8
J: TRBJ2-7
D: TRBD1
size: NA
CDR3: CASSALGQRPYEQYF
DNA: TGTGCCAGCAGCGCATTGGGACAGAGACCTTACGAGCAGTACTTC

V: TRBV12-3/TRBV12-4
J: TRBJ1-4
D: TRBD1
size: NA
CDR3: CASKTGESEKLFF
DNA: TGTGCCAGCAAAACAGGGGAGAGCGAAAAACTGTTTTTT

V: TRBV18
J: TRBJ2-1
D: NA
size: NA
CDR3: CASSPMGQGGNNEQFF
DNA: TGTGCCAGCTCACCTATGGGGCAGGGAGGCAACAATGAGCAGTTCTTC

V: TRBV28
J: TRBJ1-6
D: TRBD1
size: NA
CDR3: CASRLTGVNSPLHF
DNA: TGTGCCAGCAGGTTGACAGGGGTTAATTCACCCCTCCACTTT

V: TRBV5-1
J: TRBJ1-4
D: NA
size: NA
CDR3: CASSGSEEKLFF
DNA: TGCGCCAGCAGCGGGTCCGAAGAAAAACTGTTTTTT

V: TRBV3-1/TRBV3-2
J: TRBJ2-3
D: TRBD2
size: NA
CDR3: CASSQAGVPAGADTQYF
DNA: TGTGCCAGCAGCCAAGCCGGTGTGCCAGCGGGAGCAGATACGCAGTATTTT

V: TRBV5-6
J: TRBJ1-3
D: NA
size: NA
CDR3: CASSMDRKSSGNTIYF
DNA: TGTGCCAGCAGCATGGACAGAAAGAGCTCTGGAAACACCATATATTTT